This T cell receptor beta chain was retrieved from a study of cytomegalovirus exposure and HLA in healthy donors. The PCR had 60 Vbeta and 13 Jbeta primers. Sequenced by immunoSEQ multiplex PCR; TCRdb stores in-frame clones only, minus some. The sample lists some 150,000 clones, approximately 80% seen once, with less than 15% in the top ten. Concerning this clone itself: Its antigen is undetermined.

Study-level findings and limits: Analyses of presence and absence presupposed an approximately uniform sequencing depth across donors. Specificity of three CMV-associated chains for CMV antigens was verified in vitro. There were some public TCRs occurring in many donors, but most TCR sequences were rare. According to reports, the classifier identified cytomegalovirus status with high specificity and sensitivity.

The germline V gene has CDR1 LNHDA and CDR2 SQIVND (reference sequence). Trimming cost V 3 bases and J 5 bases, with 16 bases left between them. The CDR3 extends over 15 amino acids. V is TRBV19 and J is TRBJ1-1; no reliable D call. Sequencing used PBMCs. The clonotype was recovered from a woman between 45 and 60 years old in good health and CMV-seronegative. The CDR3 loop reads CASSIRPAAATEAFF. As DNA, the CDR3 is TGTGCCAGTAGTATCAGACCGGCGGCGGCAACTGAAGCTTTCTTT.